What follows are 15 T cell receptor beta chains derived from one specimen sequenced in a study of CD8 T cells in ankylosing spondylitis. Study conclusions and caveats: A TCR beta motif of fewer than ten highly homologous variants seemed to mark ankylosing spondylitis blood.

TCRdb re-analysed the 5' RACE reads in MiXCR, keeping a single row per CDR3 protein. Of about 390,000 distinct CDR3 sequences in the sample, under 25% were seen once. What these receptors recognize is not known. Material: blood, either unsorted or a sorted T cell fraction (not recorded which). The receptors were gathered from a male donor with ankylosing spondylitis.

CDR3 bases: TGCGCCAGCAGCTCCGGACGGGGGAATGAAAAACTGTTTTTT. It yields the protein CASSSGRGNEKLFF. The genes are TRBV5-1 and TRBJ1-4; D may be TRBD1 (5 bases). Germline CDR1 and CDR2: SGHRS and YFSETQ. The CDR3 consists of 14 residues. V was trimmed by 3 bases and J by 5 bases, leaving 11 bases between them.

The chain has TRBV2 and TRBJ2-5; tentative D call: TRBD1 (5 bases). Germline V lookup: CDR1 SNHLY, CDR2 FYNNEI. Trimming removed 5 bases from V and 3 bases from J, with 7 bases in between. The CDR3 covers 12 residues. CDR3 loop: CASSPTEETQYF. CDR3 in DNA: TGTGCCAGCAGTCCGACAGAAGAGACCCAGTACTTC.

This CDR3 reads CSVERGSPYEQYF. The DNA for the CDR3 is TGCAGCGTTGAGAGAGGGAGCCCCTACGAGCAGTACTTC. The V gene is TRBV29-1, the J gene TRBJ2-7; D possibly corresponds to TRBD2 (5 bases). Germline V gene lookup returns CDR1 SQVTM and CDR2 ANQGSEA. This CDR3 comprises 13 residues. Trimming pared 3 bases from V and 2 bases from J, leaving 11 bases between.

The rearrangement joins TRBV28 to TRBJ2-5; 12 bases line up with TRBD1. This CDR3 is 17 amino acids long. Germline trimming cut 6 bases from V and 0 bases from J; bases unmatched to any gene: 8. Germline lookup yields CDR1 MDHEN and CDR2 SYDVKM. In DNA, the CDR3 is TGTGCCAGCAGCGGGACAGGGGGCGAGAGATACCAAGAGACCCAGTACTTC. Residues: CASSGTGGERYQETQYF.

V gene TRBV10-3 combines with J gene TRBJ2-7, with D unresolved. CDR1 is ENHRY and CDR2 is SYGVKD in the germline V gene. V dropped 2 bases and J dropped 0 bases, with 8 bases sitting between them. The CDR3 extends over 14 amino acids. The CDR3 protein is CAISEERSSYEQYF. As DNA, the CDR3 is TGTGCCATCAGTGAGGAACGGAGCTCCTACGAGCAGTACTTC.

This rearrangement joins TRBV20-1 to TRBJ2-1, with 11 bases lining up with TRBD2. Germline V gives CDR1 DFQATT, CDR2 SNEGSKA (reference sequence). V gave up 5 bases and J gave up 0 bases; unmatched junction bases: 18. CDR3 size: 20 residues. The CDR3 region has the DNA TGCAGTGCTCCGAGCGGGAGACTAGCGGGGTCCCTTTTCTCCTACAATGAGCAGTTCTTC. This gives the protein CSAPSGRLAGSLFSYNEQFF.

The V call is TRBV7-3, the J call TRBJ2-1; 11 nucleotides agree with TRBD2. This CDR3 has 15 residues. The trim removed 3 bases at V and 12 bases at J, leaving 10 bases unmatched. Germline V gene sequence: CDR1 SGHTA, CDR2 FQGTGA. The DNA for the CDR3 is TGTGCCAGCAGCTTTACTAGCGGGAGTCCCCTCGGGCAGTTCTTC. Amino acids: CASSFTSGSPLGQFF.

This clonotype was seen only a few times. This rearrangement joins TRBV5-1 to TRBJ2-3, with TRBD1 identical over 7 bases. From germline, CDR1 is SGHRS and CDR2 YFSETQ. Trimming at V came to 4 bases and at J to 6 bases, leaving 8 bases not matched to a gene. The CDR3 contains 14 residues. The CDR3 DNA is TGCGCCAGCAGCCTACACAGGGGTTCGGATACGCAGTATTTT. It encodes CASSLHRGSDTQYF.

This chain connects TRBV7-3 to TRBJ2-5; D is possibly TRBD2 (5 bases). V lost 4 bases and J 7 bases, leaving 13 bases between the germline ends. CDR1 and CDR2 (germline): SGHTA, FQGTGA. This CDR3 comprises 13 residues. The CDR3 spells CASSWLGSGTQYF. In nucleotides, the CDR3 is TGTGCCAGCAGCTGGCTAGGAAGCGGGACCCAGTACTTC.

This clonotype came up a few times. The J gene is TRBJ2-1, the V gene TRBV29-1, with TRBD1 matching over 10 bases. The CDR3 is made up of 16 amino acids. The germline gives CDR1 SQVTM, CDR2 ANQGSEA. V trimming: 1 base; J trimming: 8 bases; junction bases outside the gene matches: 11. For the CDR3, the DNA is TGCAGCGTTGAAGCGCCGGGGACAGGGGCTCGGGATGAGCAGTTCTTC. This translates into CSVEAPGTGARDEQFF.

This clonotype was seen a few times. CDR3 bases: TGCGCCAGCAGCCATACCCCCCCCGGGACTAGCGTCACAGATACGCAGTATTTT. It codes for CASSHTPPGTSVTDTQYF. This chain connects TRBV4-1 to TRBJ2-3; 10 bases agree with TRBD2. Trimming at V came to 3 bases and at J to 2 bases, leaving 11 bases not matched to a gene. Looked up from germline, CDR1 is MGHRA and CDR2 is YSYEKL. The CDR3 contains 18 residues.

This clonotype was counted a few times. The chain combines TRBV20-1 with TRBJ1-6; 8 nucleotides align to TRBD1. CDR1 is DFQATT, CDR2 SNEGSKA, per germline (reference sequence). Trimming cost V 5 bases and J 5 bases; bases outside gene matches: 8. The CDR3 is made up of 15 amino acids. CDR3 sequence: CSASRGQVDNSPLHF. CDR3 sequence (DNA): TGCAGTGCTTCACGGGGACAGGTGGATAATTCACCCCTCCACTTT.

This clonotype has a count of ten or more. V is TRBV4-3 and J is TRBJ2-2, with 8 nucleotides matching TRBD2. This CDR3 region has 16 residues. The ends lost 1 base at V and 5 bases at J; junction bases unmatched: 6. Germline values: CDR1 LGHNA, CDR2 YSLEER. The CDR3 bases are TGCGCCAGCAGCCAAGTAACGGGAGGGCAAACCGGGGAGCTGTTTTTT. Translated, it gives CASSQVTGGQTGELFF.

The rearrangement links TRBV10-3 to TRBJ2-5; TRBD1 or TRBD2 may be the D gene (6 bases each). Trimming removed 1 base at V and 5 bases at J, with 11 bases between. Germline CDR1 reads ENHRY; CDR2 reads SYGVKD. This CDR3 is built from 14 residues. The CDR3 here is CAISEWGDTETQYF. CDR3 nucleotide sequence: TGTGCCATCAGTGAGTGGGGGGACACGGAGACCCAGTACTTC.

The chain links TRBV4-3 to TRBJ1-6; a weak D match, TRBD1 (6 bases). The V gene lost 3 bases and the J gene lost 7 bases, with 19 bases spanning the gap. The germline V gene has CDR1 LGHNA and CDR2 YSLEER. The CDR3 totals 17 residues. The CDR3 here is CASSQRYSGTRNSPLHF. DNA for the CDR3: TGCGCCAGCAGCCAGAGATATTCCGGGACAAGGAATTCACCCCTCCACTTT.